In this sample, the clone carrying this T cell receptor beta chain turned up many times. Its antigen is not known. This entry belongs to a study of cytomegalovirus exposure and HLA in healthy donors. Across the whole study: Genotyping of nearly 400 donors showed that about 83% belonged to the Caucasian-associated ancestry cluster. Study-level points and caveats: Later on, an analysis tied under 20,000 TCR beta sequences to HLA alleles at 0.05 false discovery rate. One variant, a missense change in DCLRE1C, was linked in a later analysis to TCR beta V- and J-gene trimming.

The germline V gene encodes CDR1 MNHEY and CDR2 SVGAGI. V dropped 6 bases and J dropped 6 bases, with 15 bases sitting between them. This CDR3 has 14 amino acids. The PCR ran on 60 Vbeta and 13 Jbeta primers. Libraries were prepared by immunoSEQ multiplex PCR; TCRdb keeps only in-frame clonotypes and omits some of them. The table has tens of thousands of clones, 78% seen once. The chain recombines TRBV6-5 with TRBJ1-5; D perhaps matches TRBD1 (5 bases). This TCR was sampled from a male donor in good health and CMV-seropositive. The sequenced material came from PBMCs. The CDR3 protein is CASSSSGGSQPQHF. The DNA for the CDR3 is TGTGCCAGCAGCTCTTCGGGGGGGAGTCAGCCCCAGCATTTT.